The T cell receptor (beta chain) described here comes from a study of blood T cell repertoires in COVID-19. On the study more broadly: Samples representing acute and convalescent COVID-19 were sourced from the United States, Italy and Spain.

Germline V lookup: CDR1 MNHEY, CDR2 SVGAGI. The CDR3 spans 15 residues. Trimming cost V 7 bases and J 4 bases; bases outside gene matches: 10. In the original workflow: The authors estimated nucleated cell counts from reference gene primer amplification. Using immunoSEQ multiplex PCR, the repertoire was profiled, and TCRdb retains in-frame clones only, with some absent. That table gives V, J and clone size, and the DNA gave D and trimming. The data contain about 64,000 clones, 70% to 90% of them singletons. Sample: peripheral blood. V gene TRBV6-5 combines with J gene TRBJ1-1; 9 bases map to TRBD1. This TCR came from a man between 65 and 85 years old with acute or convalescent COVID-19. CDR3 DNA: TGTGCCAGCACGAATACAGGGGGCACGGGCACTGAAGCTTTCTTT. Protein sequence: CASTNTGGTGTEAFF.